A selection of T cell receptor beta chains follows, all from one sample in a study of blood T cell repertoires in COVID-19. The data were produced by immunoSEQ multiplex PCR, yet TCRdb's version contains in-frame clones alone and is incomplete. The sample includes about 270,000 clones, over 70% seen only once; the top ten take 4.5% to 7%. The sequenced sample consisted of peripheral blood. The receptors originated from an elderly man with acute or convalescent COVID-19. Each CDR3 is given with its conserved first and last residue. D genes are given only for firm matches. Size is omitted from some rows. Given values are once, few, many or a class for expanded clones.

CDR3 length	D gene	V gene	J gene	clone size	CDR3 protein	CDR3 DNA
14	-	TRBV5-4	TRBJ1-1	-	CASSFGAGDTEAFF	TGTGCCAGCAGCTTTGGTGCAGGGGACACTGAAGCTTTCTTT
14	TRBD2	TRBV5-1	TRBJ2-7	-	CASSSWTSADEQYF	TGCGCCAGCAGCTCATGGACTAGCGCCGACGAGCAGTACTTC
15	TRBD2	TRBV27	TRBJ2-5	once	CACGPLLAGVETQYF	TGTGCCTGCGGCCCTCTACTAGCGGGAGTGGAGACCCAGTACTTC
14	TRBD1	TRBV29-1	TRBJ2-3	-	CSTRQGLGTDTQYF	TGCAGCACAAGACAGGGCTTGGGCACAGATACGCAGTATTTT
18	-	TRBV5-1	TRBJ2-1	once	CASSAGTGLLSSYNEQFF	TGCGCCAGCAGCGCCGGAACCGGACTGTTGAGCTCCTACAATGAGCAGTTCTTC
16	-	TRBV2	TRBJ2-2	-	CASSEASGVNTGELFF	TGTGCCAGCAGTGAAGCTTCAGGGGTCAACACCGGGGAGCTGTTTTTT
14	-	TRBV5-1	TRBJ1-5	few	CASSLASGNQPQHF	TGCGCCAGCAGCTTAGCGTCAGGGAATCAGCCCCAGCATTTT
14	TRBD2	TRBV20-1	TRBJ2-1	-	CSASSSGRANEQFF	TGCAGTGCTAGTTCTAGCGGGAGGGCCAATGAGCAGTTCTTC
14	TRBD1	TRBV7-8	TRBJ2-7	-	CASSSGQGAYEQYF	TGTGCCAGCAGCTCTGGACAGGGCGCCTACGAGCAGTACTTC
13	-	TRBV10-3	TRBJ1-2	-	CAISESTGDGYTF	TGTGCCATCAGTGAGTCGACCGGGGATGGCTACACCTTC
15	-	TRBV28	TRBJ1-1	-	CASRGRQAGDTEAFF	TGTGCCAGCAGGGGACGACAGGCGGGAGACACTGAAGCTTTCTTT
15	TRBD2	TRBV6-5	TRBJ2-1	-	CASNPLAGGVGEQFF	TGTGCCAGCAACCCACTAGCGGGAGGGGTTGGTGAGCAGTTCTTC
15	TRBD1	TRBV5-5	TRBJ2-1	-	CASSLGQGSYNEQFF	TGTGCCAGCAGCTTGGGACAGGGCTCCTACAATGAGCAGTTCTTC
14	TRBD1	TRBV5-1	TRBJ2-3	-	CASNPGQVTDTQYF	TGCGCCAGCAACCCGGGACAGGTGACAGATACGCAGTATTTT
17	TRBD2	TRBV5-4	TRBJ2-3	-	CASSFGLSGRAEDTQYF	TGTGCCAGCAGCTTTGGTCTCAGCGGGAGGGCCGAAGATACGCAGTATTTT
15	-	TRBV19	TRBJ1-3	once	CASSIIDTSGNTIYF	TGTGCCAGTAGTATTATTGACACCTCTGGAAACACCATATATTTT
16	-	TRBV11-3	TRBJ1-5	-	CASSLLPVMINQPQHF	TGTGCCAGCAGCTTATTGCCAGTAATGATCAATCAGCCCCAGCATTTT
19	TRBD2	TRBV7-2	TRBJ2-1	-	CASSLDPSGRESSYNEQFF	TGTGCCAGCAGCTTAGACCCTAGCGGGAGGGAGAGCTCCTACAATGAGCAGTTCTTC
17	-	TRBV2	TRBJ1-2	-	CASSGGGAWSRGYGYTF	TGTGCCAGCAGCGGGGGTGGCGCTTGGTCAAGGGGCTATGGCTACACCTTC
15	-	TRBV11-2	TRBJ1-1	-	CASSLWGQGSTEAFF	TGTGCCAGCAGCTTATGGGGTCAGGGGAGCACTGAAGCTTTCTTT
15	-	TRBV18	TRBJ1-1	few	CASSPPIRDRIEAFF	TGTGCCAGCTCACCACCGATAAGAGACAGGATTGAAGCTTTCTTT
14	-	TRBV3-1/TRBV3-2	TRBJ1-1	-	CASSQGQAGTEAFF	TGTGCCAGCAGCCAAGGGCAGGCGGGCACTGAAGCTTTCTTT
13	-	TRBV4-1	TRBJ2-7	-	CASSQDSRGEQYF	TGCGCCAGCAGCCAAGACAGCAGGGGCGAGCAGTACTTC
13	-	TRBV5-1	TRBJ1-1	-	CASSTAAGTEAFF	TGCGCCAGCAGCACTGCGGCGGGCACTGAAGCTTTCTTT
15	TRBD1	TRBV5-3	TRBJ1-2	-	CARSSGQGDWYGYTF	TGTGCCAGAAGCTCCGGACAGGGGGATTGGTATGGCTACACCTTC
14	-	TRBV2	TRBJ1-4	-	CASSTQSTNEKLFF	TGTGCCAGCAGTACGCAGTCAACTAATGAAAAACTGTTTTTT
17	TRBD2	TRBV5-1	TRBJ2-7	-	CASSGGFGGRDDYEQYF	TGCGCCAGCAGCGGGGGTTTCGGCGGGAGGGACGACTACGAGCAGTACTTC
13	-	TRBV15	TRBJ2-1	-	CATKARTYNEQFF	TGTGCCACCAAGGCTAGAACCTACAATGAGCAGTTCTTC
15	TRBD2	TRBV3-1/TRBV3-2	TRBJ2-1	-	CASSQGGTTTNEQFF	TGTGCCAGCAGCCAGGGGGGGACGACCACCAATGAGCAGTTCTTC
14	-	TRBV3-1/TRBV3-2	TRBJ1-4	-	CASLGRGTNEKLFF	TGTGCCAGTCTCGGCCGGGGGACTAATGAAAAACTGTTTTTT
15	TRBD2	TRBV18	TRBJ2-7	-	CASSPLAGVEYEQYF	TGTGCCAGCTCACCACTAGCGGGAGTGGAGTACGAGCAGTACTTC
11	-	TRBV10-1	TRBJ1-1	-	CASSAYSEAFF	TGCGCCAGCAGTGCATACAGTGAAGCTTTCTTT
11	TRBD1	TRBV3-1/TRBV3-2	TRBJ1-1	once	CASSHGQGAFF	TGTGCCAGCAGCCACGGACAGGGGGCTTTCTTT
13	-	TRBV30	TRBJ1-1	once	CAWRSNIGGKAFF	TGTGCCTGGAGGTCAAACATTGGAGGGAAAGCTTTCTTT
15	-	TRBV6-5	TRBJ1-2	-	CASSLGGIGNYGYTF	TGTGCCAGCAGTTTGGGGGGAATTGGAAACTATGGCTACACCTTC
14	-	TRBV7-9	TRBJ1-5	-	CASDPGDGLQPQHF	TGTGCCAGCGACCCGGGGGACGGATTGCAGCCCCAGCATTTT
16	TRBD1	TRBV19	TRBJ1-3	-	CASSMRDRGSGNTIYF	TGTGCCAGTAGTATGCGGGACAGGGGCTCTGGAAACACCATATATTTT